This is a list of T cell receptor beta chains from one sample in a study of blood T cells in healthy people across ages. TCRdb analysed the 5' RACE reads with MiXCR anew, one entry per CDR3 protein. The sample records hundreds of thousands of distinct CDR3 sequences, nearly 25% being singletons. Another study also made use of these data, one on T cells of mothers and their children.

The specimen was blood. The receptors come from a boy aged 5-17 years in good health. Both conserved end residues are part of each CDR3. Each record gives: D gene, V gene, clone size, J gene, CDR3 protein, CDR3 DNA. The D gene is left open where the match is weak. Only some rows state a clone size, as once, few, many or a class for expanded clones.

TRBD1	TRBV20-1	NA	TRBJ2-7	CSARDGRGQPYEQYF	TGCAGTGCTAGAGATGGAAGGGGGCAGCCCTACGAGCAGTACTTC
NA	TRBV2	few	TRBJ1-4	CASRGDLGNEKLFF	TGTGCCAGCAGGGGGGATTTGGGGAATGAAAAACTGTTTTTT
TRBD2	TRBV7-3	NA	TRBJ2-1	CASSFRDRDRGDFYNEQFF	TGTGCCAGCAGCTTTCGGGATCGTGACCGGGGGGACTTCTACAATGAGCAGTTCTTC
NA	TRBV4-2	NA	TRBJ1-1	CASSQEIGSNTEAFF	TGTGCCAGCAGCCAAGAGATCGGTTCAAACACTGAAGCTTTCTTT
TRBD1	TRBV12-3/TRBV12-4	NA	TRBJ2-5	CASSLGDRRYQETQYF	TGTGCCAGCAGTTTGGGGGACAGGAGGTACCAAGAGACCCAGTACTTC
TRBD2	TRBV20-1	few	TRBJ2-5	CSADTPIGLAGVPRETQYF	TGCAGTGCTGACACGCCGATCGGACTAGCGGGCGTACCCCGGGAGACCCAGTACTTC
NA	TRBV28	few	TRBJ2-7	CASLNAGYEQYF	TGTGCCAGCCTTAATGCGGGATACGAGCAGTACTTC
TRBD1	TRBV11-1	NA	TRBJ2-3	CASSTHRDRGFRITDTQYF	TGTGCCAGCAGCACACACCGGGACAGGGGATTTCGGATCACAGATACGCAGTATTTT
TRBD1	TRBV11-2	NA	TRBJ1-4	CASSPDRGQTNEKLFF	TGTGCCAGCAGCCCGGACAGGGGTCAGACTAATGAAAAACTGTTTTTT
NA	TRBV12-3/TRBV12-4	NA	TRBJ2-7	CASSPKDEQYF	TGTGCCAGCAGCCCTAAGGACGAGCAGTACTTC
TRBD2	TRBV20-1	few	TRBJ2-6	CGRAGGAGANVLTF	TGCGGTAGAGCCGGGGGGGCTGGGGCCAACGTCCTGACTTTC
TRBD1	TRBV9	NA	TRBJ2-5	CASSGGDRGNQETQYF	TGTGCCAGCAGTGGGGGGGACAGGGGAAATCAAGAGACCCAGTACTTC
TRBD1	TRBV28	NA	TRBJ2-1	CASRTTGGSEQFF	TGTGCCAGCAGAACAACAGGGGGATCTGAGCAGTTCTTC
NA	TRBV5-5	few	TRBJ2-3	CASSLAGDRDTQYF	TGTGCCAGCAGCTTGGCGGGAGATAGAGATACGCAGTACTTT
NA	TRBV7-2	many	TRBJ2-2	CASSLPGTGELFF	TGTGCCAGCAGCCTCCCCGGGACCGGGGAGCTGTTTTTT
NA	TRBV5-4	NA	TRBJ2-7	CASSLGKADEQYF	TGTGCCAGCAGCTTGGGGAAGGCCGACGAGCAGTACTTC
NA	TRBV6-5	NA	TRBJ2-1	CASREGVISDEQFF	TGTGCCAGCAGGGAGGGAGTTATTTCCGATGAGCAGTTCTTC
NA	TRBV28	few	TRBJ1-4	CASSLFGGAEKLFF	TGTGCCAGCAGTTTATTCGGGGGTGCGGAAAAACTGTTTTTT
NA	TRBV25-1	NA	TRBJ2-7	CASSELGSSYEQYF	TGTGCCAGCAGTGAATTGGGCAGCTCCTACGAGCAGTACTTC
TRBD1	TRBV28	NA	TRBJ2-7	CASSYRDRDYEQYF	TGTGCCAGCAGTTACCGGGACAGGGACTACGAGCAGTACTTC
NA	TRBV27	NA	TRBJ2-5	CASNYLGGDGETQYF	TGTGCCAGCAATTACCTCGGAGGGGATGGAGAGACCCAGTACTTC
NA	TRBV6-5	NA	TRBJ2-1	CASSYTGPGDEQFF	TGTGCCAGCAGTTACACTGGACCCGGGGATGAGCAGTTCTTC
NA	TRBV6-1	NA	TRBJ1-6	CASSEQRATLHF	TGTGCCAGCAGTGAACAGAGAGCAACACTCCACTTT
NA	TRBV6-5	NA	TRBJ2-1	CASTMGGLSYNEQFF	TGTGCCAGCACTATGGGGGGGCTCTCCTACAATGAGCAGTTCTTC
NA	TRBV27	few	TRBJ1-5	CASSFSLSNQPQHF	TGTGCCAGCAGTTTTTCCTTAAGCAATCAGCCCCAGCATTTT
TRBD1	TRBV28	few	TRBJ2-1	CASRQGAYNEQFF	TGTGCCAGCAGACAGGGGGCCTACAATGAGCAGTTCTTC
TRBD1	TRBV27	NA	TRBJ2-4	CASRAGGYLANIQYF	TGTGCCAGCAGAGCAGGGGGCTATCTAGCAAACATTCAGTACTTC
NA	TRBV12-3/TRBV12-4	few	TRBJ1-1	CASIQHEGNTEAFF	TGTGCCAGCATTCAACACGAGGGGAACACTGAAGCTTTCTTT
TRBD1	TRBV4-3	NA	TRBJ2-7	CASSQDRQAGGSYEQYF	TGCGCCAGCAGCCAAGATCGGCAGGCAGGGGGCTCCTACGAGCAGTACTTC
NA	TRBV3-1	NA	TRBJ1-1	CASTKTTGTNTEAFF	TGTGCCAGCACCAAAACTACAGGAACGAACACTGAAGCTTTCTTT
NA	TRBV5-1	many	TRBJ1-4	CASSSQGLREKLFF	TGCGCCAGCAGTTCCCAGGGACTTCGGGAAAAACTGTTTTTT
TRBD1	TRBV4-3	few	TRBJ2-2	CASSQERRGPNTGELFF	TGCGCCAGCAGCCAAGAACGCAGGGGGCCGAACACCGGGGAGCTGTTTTTT
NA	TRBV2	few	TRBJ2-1	CASSEPQGGSYNEQFF	TGTGCCAGCAGTGAACCTCAGGGGGGGTCCTACAATGAGCAGTTCTTC
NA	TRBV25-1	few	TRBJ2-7	CASSVKGLSYEQYF	TGTGCCAGCAGTGTCAAGGGACTCTCCTACGAGCAGTACTTC
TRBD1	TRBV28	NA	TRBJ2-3	CASSWDRGDTQYF	TGTGCCAGCAGCTGGGACAGGGGGGATACGCAGTATTTT
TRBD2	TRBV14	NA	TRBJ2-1	CAGSQVTGGRYNEQFF	TGTGCCGGCAGCCAAGTCACGGGAGGGAGGTACAATGAGCAGTTCTTC
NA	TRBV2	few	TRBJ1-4	CASRDMDLTNEKLFF	TGTGCCAGCAGGGACATGGACCTTACTAATGAAAAACTGTTTTTT
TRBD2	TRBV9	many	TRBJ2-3	CASSVDSGVTDTQYF	TGTGCCAGCAGCGTAGACAGCGGGGTTACAGATACGCAGTATTTT
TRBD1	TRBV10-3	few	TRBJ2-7	CAISEFQGVNYEQYF	TGTGCCATCAGTGAGTTTCAGGGGGTAAACTACGAGCAGTACTTC
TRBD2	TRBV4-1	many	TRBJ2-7	CASSQRSGGLYEQYF	TGCGCCAGCAGCCAGCGTAGCGGGGGGCTCTACGAGCAGTACTTC
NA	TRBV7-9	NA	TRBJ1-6	CASSSSYYNSPLHF	TGTGCCAGCAGCTCCTCTTACTATAATTCACCCCTCCACTTT
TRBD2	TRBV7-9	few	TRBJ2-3	CASSLGGGYADTQYF	TGTGCCAGCAGCTTGGGCGGGGGGTACGCAGATACGCAGTATTTT
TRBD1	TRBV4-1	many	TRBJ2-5	CASSQGQGVQETQYF	TGCGCCAGCAGCCAGGGACAGGGGGTACAAGAGACCCAGTACTTC
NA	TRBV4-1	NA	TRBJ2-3	CASSQDLYYNTDTQYF	TGCGCCAGCAGCCAAGATCTGTACTATAACACAGATACGCAGTATTTT
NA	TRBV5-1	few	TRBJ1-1	CASSVVLGDTEAFF	TGCGCCAGCAGCGTCGTTCTTGGGGACACTGAAGCTTTCTTT
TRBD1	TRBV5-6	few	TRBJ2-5	CASSWVDRAGTQYF	TGTGCCAGCAGCTGGGTCGACAGGGCTGGGACCCAGTACTTC
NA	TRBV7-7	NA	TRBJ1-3	CASSLGGPFSGNTIYF	TGTGCTAGCAGCTTAGGCGGCCCGTTCTCTGGAAACACCATATATTTT
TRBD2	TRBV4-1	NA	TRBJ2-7	CASSHRGLAGGEQYF	TGCGCCAGCAGCCACCGGGGACTAGCGGGAGGCGAGCAGTACTTC